What follows is one TCR beta chain and its context. The data originate from a study of blood T cell repertoires in COVID-19. As for the study in general: Both acute and convalescent COVID-19 samples were obtained from the United States, Italy and Spain.

The method was immunoSEQ multiplex PCR; TCRdb's version includes in-frame clones alone and lacks a portion of them. The sample lists fewer than 350,000 clones, nearly 90% occurring once. This CDR3 region has 15 residues. Trimming took 6 bases from V and 1 from J, leaving 15 bases between them. Germline V CDR1 and CDR2: MGHRA, YSYEKL. The chain is built from TRBV4-1 and TRBJ1-1, with D possibly being TRBD1 (5 bases). The clonotype originates from a woman in her 30s who had recovered from COVID-19. Sequenced material: PBMCs or T cells enriched from blood (not recorded which). DNA for the CDR3: TGCGCCAGCAGAGATCAGGGTCTGGCGAACACTGAAGCTTTCTTT. Translated: CASRDQGLANTEAFF.